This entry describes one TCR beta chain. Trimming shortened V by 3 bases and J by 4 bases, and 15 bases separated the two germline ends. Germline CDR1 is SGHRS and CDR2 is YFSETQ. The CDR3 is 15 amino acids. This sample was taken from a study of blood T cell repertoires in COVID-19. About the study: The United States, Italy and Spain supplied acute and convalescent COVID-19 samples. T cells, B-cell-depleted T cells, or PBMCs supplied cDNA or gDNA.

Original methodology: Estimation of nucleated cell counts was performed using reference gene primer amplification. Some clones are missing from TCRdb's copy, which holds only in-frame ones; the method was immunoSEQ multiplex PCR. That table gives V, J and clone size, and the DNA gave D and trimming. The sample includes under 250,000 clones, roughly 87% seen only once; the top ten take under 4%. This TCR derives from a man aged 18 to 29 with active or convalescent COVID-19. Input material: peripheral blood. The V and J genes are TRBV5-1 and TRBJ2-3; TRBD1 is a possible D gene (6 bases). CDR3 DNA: TGCGCCAGCAGCTCTGAACAGGGCCTTGCAGATACGCAGTATTTT. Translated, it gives CASSSEQGLADTQYF.